Below, 29 T cell receptor beta chains from the same sample are listed, as sequenced in a study of cytomegalovirus exposure and HLA in healthy donors. Use of 60 Vbeta and 13 Jbeta primers characterized the PCR. Repertoires were generated with immunoSEQ multiplex PCR, while TCRdb's copy carries only in-frame clones and drops some. The sample consists of 150,000 to 200,000 clones, about 70% of them appearing once. Material for sequencing was PBMCs. The receptors were sampled from a male donor in good health and CMV-seronegative.

This clone was recorded once. This chain joins TRBV9 and TRBJ1-1; no clear D gene. V gave up 4 bases and J gave up 0 bases, with 13 bases separating them. Germline V gene lookup returns CDR1 SGDLS and CDR2 YYNGEE. The CDR3 contains 15 residues. CDR3 DNA: TGTGCCAGCAGCATCCGTGACGACATGAACACTGAAGCTTTCTTT. Protein product: CASSIRDDMNTEAFF. The whole variable domain, remainder taken from reference TRBV9 and TRBJ1-1, is DSGVTQTPKHLITATGQRVTLRCSPRSGDLSVYWYQQSLDQGLQFLIQYYNGEERAKGNILERFSAQQFPDLHSELNLSSLELGDSALYFCASSIRDDMNTEAFFGQGTRLTVV.

The chain is built from TRBV4-3 and TRBJ2-7; a possible D gene is TRBD2 (6 bases). The CDR3 sequence is 14 residues long. CDR1 LGHNA and CDR2 YSLEER come from the germline V gene. Deletions cut 1 base from V and 6 bases from J, with 13 bases between. CDR3 bases: TGCGCCAGCAGCCAAGGTCTAGCGTGGGGCGAGCAGTACTTC. Protein: CASSQGLAWGEQYF.

The rearrangement links TRBV5-4 to TRBJ2-7, with 8 bases aligning to TRBD1. Germline CDR1 is SGHNT and CDR2 is YYREEE (reference sequence). The junction had 7 bases not matched to a gene; V was cut back by 5 bases and J by 0 bases. This CDR3 spans 15 amino acids. CDR3 in DNA: TGTGCCAGCAGTGCAGGGGGCTTGAGCTCCTACGAGCAGTACTTC. Translation gives CASSAGGLSSYEQYF.

The genes are TRBV19 and TRBJ1-2; TRBD1 aligns across 10 bases. V shed 5 bases and J 7 bases; nucleotides not matched to a gene: 7. Germline values: CDR1 LNHDA, CDR2 SQIVND (reference sequence). The CDR3 has 14 amino acids. DNA for the CDR3: TGTGCCAGTAGTGAAACCGGGACAGGGGTTGGCTACACCTTC. This gives the protein CASSETGTGVGYTF. The full variable domain, in which reference TRBV19 and TRBJ1-2 provide the parts outside the CDR3, is DGGITQSPKYLFRKEGQNVTLSCEQNLNHDAMYWYRQDPGQGLRLIYYSQIVNDFQKGDIAEGYSVSREKKESFPLTVTSAQKNPTAFYLCASSETGTGVGYTFGSGTRLTVV.

The count of this clone is one. The V call is TRBV18, the J call TRBJ1-2; TRBD1 aligns across 7 bases. The CDR3 runs to 17 residues. Germline V gene sequence: CDR1 KGHSH, CDR2 LQKENI. With 1 base clipped from V and 0 bases from J, the junction kept 8 bases outside the gene matches. CDR3 nucleotide sequence: TGTGCCAGCTCACCACGGGTGACAGGGCCCTCTAACTATGGCTACACCTTC. Its translation: CASSPRVTGPSNYGYTF.

This clone was observed a handful of times. This rearrangement joins TRBV6-6 to TRBJ1-5; unclear D gene. V was pared by 7 bases and J by 6 bases, with 16 bases between. CDR3 length: 14 amino acids. CDR1 MNHNY and CDR2 SVGAGI come from the germline V gene (reference sequence). For the CDR3, the DNA is TGTGCCAGCACCCTCCCCGGGGTAGGTCAGCCCCAGCATTTT. It translates to CASTLPGVGQPQHF.

A few counts support this clone. J is TRBJ1-1 and V is TRBV7-9; maybe TRBD1 (6 bases). The CDR3 loop spans 14 amino acids. Trimming pared 3 bases from V and 4 bases from J, leaving 12 bases between. Per the germline V gene, CDR1 is SEHNR and CDR2 is FQNEAQ (reference sequence). The CDR3 sequence is CASSFPRGGTEAFF. CDR3 nucleotide sequence: TGTGCCAGCAGCTTCCCAAGGGGGGGCACTGAAGCTTTCTTT.

This clone was seen a single time. This chain uses TRBV19 with TRBJ1-1; 9 bases map to TRBD1. In germline, CDR1 is LNHDA, CDR2 SQIVND (reference sequence). This CDR3 region has 16 residues. Germline trimming cut 6 bases from V and 4 bases from J; bases unmatched to any gene: 12. CDR3 sequence (DNA): TGTGCCAGTAGCCTTACTCCGGGACAGGGCGGCACTGAAGCTTTCTTT. Amino acids: CASSLTPGQGGTEAFF.

The chain joins TRBV6-5 to TRBJ2-7, with 16 bases identical to TRBD2. Germline lookup yields CDR1 MNHEY and CDR2 SVGAGI. This CDR3 is built from 14 residues. J gave up 5 bases and V 5 bases, and 0 bases lay outside the gene matches. The CDR3 spells CASSGTSGRDEQYF. As DNA, the CDR3 is TGTGCCAGCAGTGGGACTAGCGGGAGGGACGAGCAGTACTTC.

The chain has TRBV5-6 and TRBJ1-4; 7 nucleotides agree with TRBD1. V lost 4 bases to trimming and J lost 8 bases; unmatched junction nucleotides: 5. Per the germline V gene, CDR1 is SGHDT and CDR2 is YYEEEE. CDR3 length: 13 residues. The CDR3 loop is CASSLGTEEKLFF. The DNA of the CDR3 is TGTGCCAGCAGCCTTGGGACAGAGGAAAAACTGTTTTTT.

This clone was seen ten or more times. V is TRBV28 and J is TRBJ1-3; 8 nucleotides align to TRBD1. Germline CDR1 reads MDHEN; CDR2 reads SYDVKM. The CDR3 spans 16 residues. V was clipped by 6 bases and J by 0 bases; unmatched bases: 7. As DNA, the CDR3 is TGTGCCAGCAGGCGTCAGGGGGCCCCCTCTGGAAACACCATATATTTT. This sequence encodes CASRRQGAPSGNTIYF.

The chain's CDR3 is CASIRDGGVRGEQFF. The CDR3 coding sequence is TGTGCCAGCATACGAGATGGCGGAGTAAGAGGTGAGCAGTTCTTC. This chain joins TRBV2 and TRBJ2-1; D uncertain. The CDR3 is 15 residues long. The ends were cut back, 7 bases at V and 9 bases at J, with 22 bases in the middle. CDR1 and CDR2 from the germline V gene are SNHLY and FYNNEI. Looking up the rest from reference TRBV2 and TRBJ2-1 gives the full variable domain: EPEVTQTPSHQVTQMGQEVILRCVPISNHLYFYWYRQILGQKVEFLVSFYNNEISEKSEIFDDQFSVERPDGSNFTLKIRSTKLEDSAMYFCASIRDGGVRGEQFFGPGTRLTVL.

This chain joins TRBV18 and TRBJ1-5; D gene unclear. Looked up from germline, CDR1 is KGHSH and CDR2 is LQKENI. V gave up 2 bases and J gave up 4 bases, with 21 bases separating them. The CDR3 is made up of 18 amino acids. The CDR3 region has the DNA TGTGCCAGCTCACCATTCCAAACCACGACGGGAGGGAATCAGCCCCAGCATTTT. Translated: CASSPFQTTTGGNQPQHF.

The sample holds a few counts of this clone. The chain is built from TRBV27 and TRBJ1-2, with 7 bases that match TRBD1. Germline CDR1 is MNHEY and CDR2 is SMNVEV (reference sequence). V was clipped by 5 bases and J by 0 bases; unmatched bases: 6. The CDR3 extends over 15 amino acids. DNA of the CDR3: TGTGCCAGCAGTAGAGGGACAGCCGCTAACTATGGCTACACCTTC. As protein: CASSRGTAANYGYTF.

The genes are TRBV9 and TRBJ2-1; D possibly corresponds to TRBD1 (5 bases). Trimming took 3 bases from V and 6 from J, leaving 13 bases between them. This CDR3 has 14 residues. CDR1 is SGDLS, CDR2 YYNGEE, per germline. The CDR3 nucleotides are TGTGCCAGCAGCGAACAGGCCGACCTCAATGAGCAGTTCTTC. Its translation is CASSEQADLNEQFF.

In its sample, this clone was seen a few times. The J gene is TRBJ2-2, the V gene TRBV28, with 7 positions matching TRBD2. The germline V gene encodes CDR1 MDHEN and CDR2 SYDVKM. The CDR3 is 17 amino acids. J lost 5 bases, V lost 7 bases, and 16 bases had no gene match. CDR3 protein: CASTPSGATRGTGELFF. The CDR3 DNA follows: TGTGCCAGCACTCCGAGCGGGGCCACCCGGGGAACCGGGGAGCTGTTTTTT. Together with reference TRBV28 and TRBJ2-2, the CDR3 gives the full variable domain: DVKVTQSSRYLVKRTGEKVFLECVQDMDHENMFWYRQDPGLGLRLIYFSYDVKMKEKGDIPEGYSVSREKKERFSLILESASTNQTSMYLCASTPSGATRGTGELFFGEGSRLTVL.

V and J are TRBV30 and TRBJ1-1; a weak D match, TRBD1 (5 bases). Trimming removed 0 bases from V and 1 base from J, with 6 bases in between. This CDR3 spans 13 amino acids. CDR1 is GTSNPN and CDR2 is SVGIG in the germline V gene (reference sequence). CDR3 coding DNA: TGTGCCTGGAGTGTGGACAAGAACACTGAAGCTTTCTTT. It specifies CAWSVDKNTEAFF.

The table lists this clone with a few counts. The V call is TRBV11-1, the J call TRBJ2-4; D is perhaps TRBD1 (5 bases). V lost 2 bases and J lost 7, with 9 bases in between. The CDR3 extends over 13 amino acids. Germline loops: CDR1 SGHAT, CDR2 FQDESV (reference sequence). The CDR3 protein is CASSLMQGNIQYF. CDR3 coding DNA: TGTGCCAGCAGCTTAATGCAGGGTAACATTCAGTACTTC.

The chain combines TRBV11-2 with TRBJ1-3; D call uncertain. The length of the CDR3 is 17 residues. Trimming removed 0 bases at V and 4 bases at J, with 16 bases between. Per the germline V gene, CDR1 is SGHAT and CDR2 is FQNNGV. CDR3: CASSLDGPTAGGNTIYF. CDR3 sequence (DNA): TGTGCCAGCAGCTTAGATGGACCCACCGCGGGCGGAAACACCATATATTTT.

This rearrangement joins TRBV27 to TRBJ2-7, with TRBD1 identical over 11 bases. V lost 6 bases and J lost 3; bases outside the gene matches: 10. CDR3 size: 16 residues. Germline V gene data show CDR1 as MNHEY and CDR2 as SMNVEV (reference sequence). As DNA, the CDR3 is TGTGCCAGCAGCTTCACCGCCGGGACAGGGGGCTACGAGCAGTACTTC. It yields the protein CASSFTAGTGGYEQYF.

This clone was seen a few times. The V and J genes are TRBV7-6 and TRBJ2-7, with a possible D match to TRBD2 (6 bases). The V gene's germline CDR1 is SGHVS and CDR2 FNYEAQ. CDR3 length: 13 amino acids. Trimming left V 3 bases short and J 3 bases short, with 9 bases between. CDR3: CASSFRRGYEQYF. The CDR3 coding sequence is TGTGCCAGCAGCTTCAGGAGGGGCTACGAGCAGTACTTC. The full variable domain, rest sourced from reference TRBV7-6 and TRBJ2-7, is GAGVSQSPRYKVTKRGQDVALRCDPISGHVSLYWYRQALGQGPEFLTYFNYEAQQDKSGLPNDRFSAERPEGSISTLTIQRTEQRDSAMYRCASSFRRGYEQYFGPGTRLTVT.

This chain connects TRBV28 to TRBJ1-4; D gene ambiguous. V was shortened by 3 bases and J by 0 bases, with 5 bases between the two germline ends. This CDR3 comprises 14 residues. The V gene's germline CDR1 is MDHEN and CDR2 SYDVKM. Here the CDR3 reads CASSFPATNEKLFF. The CDR3 nucleotides are TGTGCCAGCAGTTTCCCCGCAACTAATGAAAAACTGTTTTTT.

This chain links TRBV4-2 with TRBJ2-2; unclear D gene. The V and J ends lost 0 bases and 0 bases respectively, with 8 bases between them. This CDR3 has 16 amino acids. Germline lookup yields CDR1 LGHNA and CDR2 YNFKEQ. CDR3 bases: TGTGCCAGCAGCCAAGATCGGAGTGCGAACACCGGGGAGCTGTTTTTT. It encodes CASSQDRSANTGELFF.

The chain is built from TRBV4-1 and TRBJ2-3; 9 bases align to TRBD1. Germline CDR1 is MGHRA and CDR2 is YSYEKL. CDR3 length: 16 amino acids. The ends lost 1 base at V and 2 bases at J; junction bases unmatched: 4. DNA of the CDR3: TGCGCCAGCAGCCAAGCGACAGGGGGATTCACAGATACGCAGTATTTT. As protein: CASSQATGGFTDTQYF.

V gene TRBV2 combines with J gene TRBJ2-2, with D tentatively TRBD1 (6 bases). V was pared by 6 bases and J by 0 bases, with 8 bases between. Germline CDR1 reads SNHLY; CDR2 reads FYNNEI. The CDR3 is made up of 14 amino acids. The CDR3 loop is CASRGHPNTGELFF. The CDR3 DNA is TGTGCCAGCAGGGGACATCCGAACACCGGGGAGCTGTTTTTT. Combining the CDR3 with reference TRBV2 and TRBJ2-2 gives the whole variable domain EPEVTQTPSHQVTQMGQEVILRCVPISNHLYFYWYRQILGQKVEFLVSFYNNEISEKSEIFDDQFSVERPDGSNFTLKIRSTKLEDSAMYFCASRGHPNTGELFFGEGSRLTVL.

The chain carries TRBV7-2 and TRBJ1-1; the match to TRBD1 covers 7 bases. Looked up from germline, CDR1 is SGHTA and CDR2 is FQGNSA. V dropped 5 bases and J dropped 0; count of bases not matched to a gene: 6. CDR3 length: 15 residues. CDR3 protein: CASSLGGQMNTEAFF. CDR3 DNA: TGTGCCAGCAGCCTGGGGGGACAGATGAACACTGAAGCTTTCTTT.

CDR3 loop: CAWSTGVNSPLHF. CDR3 sequence (DNA): TGTGCCTGGAGTACAGGGGTTAATTCACCCCTCCACTTT. The chain recombines TRBV30 with TRBJ1-6; the match to TRBD1 covers 7 bases. J lost 6 bases, V lost 2 bases, and 1 base had no gene match. The CDR3 covers 13 residues. CDR1 is GTSNPN, CDR2 SVGIG, per germline (reference sequence).

This clone occurred a few times. The chain employs TRBV28 and TRBJ2-5, with 7 bases fitting TRBD1. The DNA end favors TRBJ2-7, so the J call may be wrong. The CDR3 loop spans 14 amino acids. In germline, CDR1 is MDHEN, CDR2 SYDVKM. CDR3 loop: CASSMRQGTYEQYF. The CDR3 DNA reads as TGTGCCAGCAGTATGCGACAGGGTACCTACGAGCAGTACTTC.

The chain employs TRBV7-9 and TRBJ2-1; 9 bases fit TRBD2. Germline V gene sequence: CDR1 SEHNR, CDR2 FQNEAQ (reference sequence). The ends lost 1 base at V and 9 bases at J; junction bases unmatched: 7. The CDR3 extends over 15 amino acids. The DNA of the CDR3 is TGTGCCAGCAGCTTAGGGGCGGGGGGGCAAGGTGAGCAGTTCTTC. Translation gives CASSLGAGGQGEQFF.